Listed here are 15 T cell receptor beta chains from one sample, sequenced in a study of Graves' ophthalmopathy and Graves' hyperthyroidism. Amplification targeted the TCR beta CDR3 regions, with RNA transcripts as the source material. Scientists carried out first-round RT-PCR using HTBI primers and then a second-round multiplex PCR. TCRdb used MiXCR to reprocess the multiplex PCR reads, holding one entry per CDR3 protein. The data show about 370,000 distinct CDR3 sequences, about a sixth seen once. The sequenced sample consisted of peripheral blood. These receptor sequences come from an adult woman with stable Graves' hyperthyroidism.

J is TRBJ2-7 and V is TRBV29-1, with D possibly being TRBD1 (5 bases). CDR3 size: 13 residues. Germline CDR1 SQVTM, CDR2 ANQGSEA. V gave up 5 bases and J gave up 0 bases, with 11 bases separating them. The CDR3 region has the DNA TGCAGCGTTAGGGGCAGTCTCTCCTACGAGCAGTACTTC. Translation: CSVRGSLSYEQYF.

This clonotype occurred many times. This sequence joins TRBV12-3 or TRBV12-4 and TRBJ2-5; D not certain. V was shortened by 0 bases and J by 1 base, with 15 bases between the two germline ends. The CDR3 contains 17 residues. DNA of the CDR3: TGTGCCAGCAGTTTAGCGATCGGAACCCTAATCCAAGAGACCCAGTACTTC. It specifies CASSLAIGTLIQETQYF.

This clonotype was observed at least ten times. The chain employs TRBV20-1 and TRBJ2-7; unclear D gene. This CDR3 comprises 16 residues. Germline-derived CDR1 and CDR2 are DFQATT and SNEGSKA (reference sequence). Trimming removed 2 bases from V and 3 bases from J, with 20 bases in between. The CDR3 region is CSARLLLSETLYEQYF. The CDR3 DNA sequence: TGCAGTGCTAGACTCCTCTTGTCCGAAACCCTCTACGAGCAGTACTTC.

This clonotype was seen a few times. J is TRBJ1-1 and V is TRBV6-1; the D is unclear. Trimming took off 4 bases at V and 4 bases at J, with 16 bases between the two ends. Germline V CDR1 and CDR2: MNHNS, SASEGT. This CDR3 region has 15 residues. The CDR3: CASSAEQEGGTEAFF. The CDR3 DNA sequence: TGTGCCAGCAGTGCGGAGCAGGAGGGTGGCACTGAAGCTTTCTTT.

This clonotype was counted between two and nine times. A junction end diverges from the germline sequence, so it may reflect a read error. The rearrangement joins TRBV7-3 to TRBJ2-5; 7 nucleotides match TRBD1. Germline values: CDR1 SGHTA, CDR2 FQGTGA. This CDR3 is built from 14 residues. CDR3 coding DNA: TGTGCCAGCAGCATCTCAGGGGGTCAAGAGACCAAGTACTTC. Protein sequence: CASSISGGQETKYF.

This clonotype was recorded many times. The chain combines TRBV2 with TRBJ2-7; 7 bases align to TRBD2. This CDR3 is 13 amino acids long. With V trimmed by 2 bases and J by 12 bases, 10 bases remained unmatched. Germline CDR1 SNHLY, CDR2 FYNNEI. The CDR3 is CASSESSLAIGYF. The CDR3 DNA reads TGTGCCAGCAGTGAATCTTCACTAGCGATAGGGTACTTC.

This clonotype has ten or more counts. The V gene is TRBV12-3 or TRBV12-4, the J gene TRBJ2-2; 7 nucleotides line up with TRBD1. This CDR3 comprises 14 residues. Trimming removed 5 bases from V and 6 bases from J; junction bases left unmatched: 6. This chain's CDR3 is CASSSTGAAGELFF. The CDR3, as DNA: TGTGCCAGCAGTAGTACAGGGGCAGCCGGGGAGCTGTTTTTT.

This clonotype was counted at least ten times. V gene TRBV13 combines with J gene TRBJ2-2; unclear D gene. The germline V and J ends were trimmed by 1 base and 4 bases, with 4 bases remaining between them. Germline-derived CDR1 and CDR2 are PRHDT and FYEKMQ (reference sequence). This CDR3 comprises 13 residues. CDR3 in amino acids: CASSLAVTGELFF. The CDR3 DNA follows: TGTGCCAGCAGCTTAGCCGTCACCGGGGAGCTGTTTTTT. The full variable domain, its missing parts supplied by reference TRBV13 and TRBJ2-2, is AAGVIQSPRHLIKEKRETATLKCYPIPRHDTVYWYQQGPGQDPQFLISFYEKMQSDKGSIPDRFSAQQFSDYHSELNMSSLELGDSALYFCASSLAVTGELFFGEGSRLTVL.

This clonotype was counted ten times or more. This chain connects TRBV30 to TRBJ1-5; possibly TRBD1 for D (5 bases). The V gene's germline CDR1 is GTSNPN and CDR2 SVGIG (reference sequence). The CDR3 covers 13 residues. Trimming removed 2 bases from V and 3 bases from J, with 8 bases in between. CDR3: CAWSSGVNQPQHF. In DNA, the CDR3 is TGTGCCTGGAGTTCGGGGGTCAATCAGCCCCAGCATTTT.

This clonotype came up many times. The chain combines TRBV2 with TRBJ2-5, with TRBD1 as a possible D gene (6 bases). Germline-derived CDR1 and CDR2 are SNHLY and FYNNEI. The ends were cut back, 8 bases at V and 2 bases at J, with 15 bases in the middle. The CDR3 length is 14 residues. CDR3 residues: CASQQWTAQETQYF. Here the CDR3 DNA reads TGTGCCAGCCAACAATGGACAGCTCAAGAGACCCAGTACTTC.

This clonotype was detected many times. The chain joins TRBV10-3 to TRBJ1-2, with D perhaps matching TRBD1 (5 bases). CDR1 and CDR2 (germline): ENHRY, SYGVKD. Trimming removed 4 bases at V and 5 bases at J, with 11 bases between. This CDR3 is built from 13 residues. DNA for the CDR3: TGTGCCATCAGTGCGTTAGGGGAGTATGGCTACACCTTC. Protein sequence: CAISALGEYGYTF.

In this sample, this clonotype turned up a few times. This chain connects TRBV25-1 to TRBJ2-5; 12 positions match TRBD2. The CDR3 loop spans 18 amino acids. J lost 3 bases, V lost 3 bases, and 11 bases had no gene match. CDR1 is MGHDK, CDR2 SYGVNS, per germline. The CDR3 sequence: CASSDRTSGTTKKETQYF. As DNA, the CDR3 is TGTGCCAGCAGTGACCGGACTAGCGGGACGACCAAGAAAGAGACCCAGTACTTC.

This clonotype appeared many times. V usage is TRBV3-1 and J usage is TRBJ2-4; 10 bases agree with TRBD1. Trimming took 1 base from V and 6 from J; bases not matched to a gene: 3. Germline assignment: CDR1 LGHDT and CDR2 YNNKEL (reference sequence). This CDR3 is built from 15 residues. CDR3 nucleotide sequence: TGTGCCAGCAGCCAAGGGGGACAGGGGAGAAACATTCAGTACTTC. It yields the protein CASSQGGQGRNIQYF.

This clonotype has a count of ten or more. The chain carries TRBV20-1 and TRBJ2-7; D is undetermined. CDR3 size: 17 residues. Trimming shortened V by 3 bases and J by 0 bases, and 21 bases separated the two germline ends. CDR1 DFQATT and CDR2 SNEGSKA come from the germline V gene (reference sequence). The CDR3 nucleotides are TGCAGTGCTAGTCCGGGCAGCATTCATGACCCCTCCTACGAGCAGTACTTC. This translates into CSASPGSIHDPSYEQYF.

This clonotype was seen repeatedly, ten times or more. J is TRBJ2-7 and V is TRBV30; D is ambiguous. Germline CDR1 reads GTSNPN; CDR2 reads SVGIG (reference sequence). CDR3 length: 14 amino acids. V lost 5 bases and J 6 bases, leaving 20 bases between the germline ends. The CDR3, as DNA: TGTGCCTGGTCCATTGGGCCCCCAGGAGTCGAGCAGTACTTC. Protein product: CAWSIGPPGVEQYF.